The subject of this entry is one T cell receptor beta chain. Sequenced by immunoSEQ multiplex PCR; TCRdb stores in-frame clones only, minus some. The sample lists about 130,000 clones, approximately 90% seen once, with less than 2.5% in the top ten. Trimming at V came to 4 bases and at J to 6 bases, leaving 12 bases not matched to a gene. The CDR3 consists of 16 residues. The germline CDR1 and CDR2 sequences are SGHRS and YFSETQ. This entry belongs to a study of control samples from healthy donors and cancer patients. The sequenced sample consisted of blood. The clonotype was recovered from a man aged 18 to 30 in good health. The chain combines TRBV5-1 with TRBJ2-2; 7 positions match TRBD2. This CDR3 is CASSPGGPGPPGELFF. The CDR3, as DNA: TGCGCCAGCAGCCCGGGGGGACCGGGGCCCCCCGGGGAGCTGTTTTTT.